This T cell receptor (beta chain) was recorded in a study of blood T cell repertoires in COVID-19. Per the original methods: Reference gene primer amplification yielded estimated nucleated cell counts. Sequencing used immunoSEQ multiplex PCR; TCRdb keeps in-frame clones, though not all of them. V and J calls and clone size are as listed in that table; D and trimming were resolved from the DNA. Found here are under 300,000 clones, around nine tenths of them singletons; the top ten hold more than 0.8%. CDR1 and CDR2 (germline): KGHSH, LQKENI. Trimming removed 6 bases from V and 6 bases from J, with 15 bases in between. The CDR3 is made up of 14 amino acids.

Material: peripheral blood. The receptor was derived from a man aged 25 to 40 with COVID-19, enrolled during active disease. V is TRBV18 and J is TRBJ1-5, with D uncertain. The CDR3 region is CASSPGPRAQPQHF. The CDR3 DNA sequence: TGTGCCAGCTCCCCCGGGCCGCGGGCTCAGCCCCAGCATTTT.